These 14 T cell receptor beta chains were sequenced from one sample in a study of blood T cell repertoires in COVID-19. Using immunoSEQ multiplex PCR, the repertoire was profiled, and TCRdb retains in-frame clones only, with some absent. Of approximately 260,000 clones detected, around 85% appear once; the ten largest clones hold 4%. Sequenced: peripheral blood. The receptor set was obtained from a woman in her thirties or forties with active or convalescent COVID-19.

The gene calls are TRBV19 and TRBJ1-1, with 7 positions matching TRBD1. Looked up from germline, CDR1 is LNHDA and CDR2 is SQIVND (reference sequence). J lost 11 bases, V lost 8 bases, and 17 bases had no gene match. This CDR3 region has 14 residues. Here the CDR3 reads CASGGGRGIIDAFF. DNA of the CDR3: TGTGCCAGTGGGGGAGGCAGGGGGATCATCGACGCTTTCTTT.

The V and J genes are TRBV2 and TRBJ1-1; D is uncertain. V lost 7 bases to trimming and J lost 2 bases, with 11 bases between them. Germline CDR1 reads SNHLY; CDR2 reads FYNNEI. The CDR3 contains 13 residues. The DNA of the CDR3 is TGTGCCAGCACTCCGACACTTAACACTGAAGCTTTCTTT. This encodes CASTPTLNTEAFF.

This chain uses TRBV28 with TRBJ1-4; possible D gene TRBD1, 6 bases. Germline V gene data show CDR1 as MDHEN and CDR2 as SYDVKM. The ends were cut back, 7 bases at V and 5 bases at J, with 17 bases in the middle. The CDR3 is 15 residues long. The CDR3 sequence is CASIGLDRRNEKLFF. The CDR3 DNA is TGTGCCAGCATTGGTCTCGACAGGCGAAATGAAAAACTGTTTTTT.

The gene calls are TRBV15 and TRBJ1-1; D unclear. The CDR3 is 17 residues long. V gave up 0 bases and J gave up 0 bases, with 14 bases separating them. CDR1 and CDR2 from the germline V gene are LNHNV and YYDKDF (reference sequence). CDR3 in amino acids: CATSRDWRIALNTEAFF. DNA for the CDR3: TGTGCCACCAGCAGAGATTGGAGGATCGCTTTGAACACTGAAGCTTTCTTT.

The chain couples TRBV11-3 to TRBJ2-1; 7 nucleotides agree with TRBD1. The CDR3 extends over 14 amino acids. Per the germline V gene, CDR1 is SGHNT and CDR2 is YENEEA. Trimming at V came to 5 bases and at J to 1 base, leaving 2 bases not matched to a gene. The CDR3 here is CASSRQGSYNEQFF. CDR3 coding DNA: TGTGCCAGCAGCCGACAGGGTTCCTACAATGAGCAGTTCTTC.

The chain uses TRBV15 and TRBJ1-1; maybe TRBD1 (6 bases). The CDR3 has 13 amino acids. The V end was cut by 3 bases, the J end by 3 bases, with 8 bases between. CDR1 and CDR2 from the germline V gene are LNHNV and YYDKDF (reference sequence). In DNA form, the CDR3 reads TGTGCCACCAGCAGCGACAGGCACACTGAAGCTTTCTTT. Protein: CATSSDRHTEAFF.

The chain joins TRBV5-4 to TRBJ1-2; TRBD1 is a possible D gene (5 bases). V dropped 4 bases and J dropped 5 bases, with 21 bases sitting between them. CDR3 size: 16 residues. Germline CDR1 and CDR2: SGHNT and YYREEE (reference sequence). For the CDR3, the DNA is TGTGCCAGCAGCCGAGTCCTTGGCAGGGAAGAGTATGGCTACACCTTC. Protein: CASSRVLGREEYGYTF.

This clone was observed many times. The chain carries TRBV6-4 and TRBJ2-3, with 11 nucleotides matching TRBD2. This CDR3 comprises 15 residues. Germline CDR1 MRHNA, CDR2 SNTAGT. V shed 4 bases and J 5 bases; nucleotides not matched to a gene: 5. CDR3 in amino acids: CASSVTSGAQDTQYF. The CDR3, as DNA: TGTGCCAGCAGTGTGACTAGCGGGGCACAAGATACGCAGTATTTT.

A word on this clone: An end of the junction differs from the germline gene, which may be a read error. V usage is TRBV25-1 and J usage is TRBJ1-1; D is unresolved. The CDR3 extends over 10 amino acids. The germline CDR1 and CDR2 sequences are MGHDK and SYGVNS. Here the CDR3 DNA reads TGTGCCAGCAGAAACATTGAAGCTTTCTTT. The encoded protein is CASRNIEAFF.

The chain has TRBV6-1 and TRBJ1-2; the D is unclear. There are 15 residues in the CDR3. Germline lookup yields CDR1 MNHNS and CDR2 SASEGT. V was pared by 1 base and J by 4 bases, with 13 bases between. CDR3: CASSEGLQEFYGYTF. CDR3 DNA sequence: TGTGCCAGCAGTGAAGGTCTTCAGGAATTCTATGGCTACACCTTC.

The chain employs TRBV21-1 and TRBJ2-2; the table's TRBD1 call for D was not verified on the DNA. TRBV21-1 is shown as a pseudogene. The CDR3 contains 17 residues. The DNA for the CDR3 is TGTGCCAGCAGCCCACCCGGGACAGGGATAAACACCGGGGAGCTGTTTTTT. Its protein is CASSPPGTGINTGELFF.

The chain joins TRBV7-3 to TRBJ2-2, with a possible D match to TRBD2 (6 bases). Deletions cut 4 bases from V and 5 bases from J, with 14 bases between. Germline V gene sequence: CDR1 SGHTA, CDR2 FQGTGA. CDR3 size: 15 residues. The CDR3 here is CASSSSGGRTGELFF. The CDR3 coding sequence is TGTGCCAGCAGCTCCTCCGGGGGAAGGACCGGGGAGCTGTTTTTT.

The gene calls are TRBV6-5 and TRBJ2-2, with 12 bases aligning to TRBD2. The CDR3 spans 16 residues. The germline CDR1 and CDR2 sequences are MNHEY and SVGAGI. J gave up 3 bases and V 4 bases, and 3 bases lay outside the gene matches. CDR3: CASSFLAGGDTGELFF. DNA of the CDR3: TGTGCCAGCAGTTTTCTAGCGGGGGGGGACACCGGGGAGCTGTTTTTT.

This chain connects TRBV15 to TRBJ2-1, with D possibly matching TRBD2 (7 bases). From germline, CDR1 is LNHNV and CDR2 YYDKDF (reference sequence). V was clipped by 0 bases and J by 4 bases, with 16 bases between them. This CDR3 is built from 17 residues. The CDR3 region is CATSRDSTGGGYNEQFF. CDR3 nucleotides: TGTGCCACCAGCAGAGACTCGACAGGCGGGGGTTACAATGAGCAGTTCTTC.